Reported below is one T cell receptor beta chain. Its target is not known. The data belong to a study of CD8 T cell repertoires and HIV-1 epitope variants. Study summary: Tested: three Gag epitope families, Nef HW9 and YT9. Equal numbers of autologous T cell-negative cells presented antigen to enriched T cells.

Unmatched junction bases numbered 19, after V lost 5 bases and J lost 0 bases. The germline V gene encodes CDR1 MNHEY and CDR2 SMNVEV (reference sequence). This CDR3 comprises 20 residues. Here immunoSEQ multiplex PCR was the method, and the copy in TCRdb shows in-frame clones only, minus some. The top ten hold around 25% of the sample, which has about 95,000 clones, 74% seen once. Study results and limitations: Most of the nine antigen-specific clonotypes appeared cross-reactive to autologous or escape variants.

Input material: uncultured baseline CD8+ T cells from peripheral blood mononuclear cells (PBMCs). The genes are TRBV27 and TRBJ2-7; 10 bases line up with TRBD2. The TCR originated in a male donor with HIV. In DNA, the CDR3 is TGTGCCAGCAGTCCCGACCTTGCGGCTAGCGGGAGTTATCACTCCTACGAGCAGTACTTC. Translating gives CASSPDLAASGSYHSYEQYF.